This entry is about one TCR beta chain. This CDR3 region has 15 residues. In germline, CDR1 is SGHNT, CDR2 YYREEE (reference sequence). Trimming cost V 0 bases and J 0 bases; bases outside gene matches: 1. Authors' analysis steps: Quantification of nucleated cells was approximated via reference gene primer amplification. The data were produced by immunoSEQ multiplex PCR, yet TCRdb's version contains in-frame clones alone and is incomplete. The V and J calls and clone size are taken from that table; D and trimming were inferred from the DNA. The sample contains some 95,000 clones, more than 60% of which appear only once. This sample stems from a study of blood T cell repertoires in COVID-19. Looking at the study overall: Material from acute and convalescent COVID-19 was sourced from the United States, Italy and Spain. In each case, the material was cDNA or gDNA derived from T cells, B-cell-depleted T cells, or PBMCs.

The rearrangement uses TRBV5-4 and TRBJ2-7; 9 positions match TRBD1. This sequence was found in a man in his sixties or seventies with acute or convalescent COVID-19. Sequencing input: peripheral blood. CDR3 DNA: TGTGCCAGCAGCTTGGGGACAGGGGTCTCCTACGAGCAGTACTTC. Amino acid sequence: CASSLGTGVSYEQYF.